This T cell receptor (beta chain) derives from a study of cytomegalovirus exposure and HLA in healthy donors. Broader study findings: Accurate HLA-A and HLA-B prediction from TCR beta sequences was reported for most subjects. Earlier analysis looked at TCR beta V segments, and most were productive about 87% or about 30% of the time. Analyses of presence/absence relied on an assumption of roughly uniform sequencing depth across donors.

The CDR3 has 15 residues. Trimming at V came to 3 bases and at J to 6 bases, leaving 8 bases not matched to a gene. Germline V gene sequence: CDR1 SGHNT, CDR2 YYREEE (reference sequence). A multiplex PCR was run with 60 Vbeta primers and 13 Jbeta primers. Using immunoSEQ multiplex PCR, the repertoire was profiled, and TCRdb retains in-frame clones only, with some absent. The sample lists about 100,000 clones, around four fifths seen once, with around 0.76% in the top ten. This clone has just one count. Its antigen is currently unknown. The chain links TRBV5-4 to TRBJ1-2, with TRBD1 matching 10 bases. The clonotype was recovered from a woman aged 55-69 years in good health and CMV-seronegative. Sequenced sample: PBMCs. The CDR3 protein is CASSSSGTGVNGYTF. CDR3 bases: TGTGCCAGCAGCTCGAGCGGGACAGGGGTCAATGGCTACACCTTC. Based on the CDR3 plus reference TRBV5-4 and TRBJ1-2, the full variable domain is ETGVTQSPTHLIKTRGQQVTLRCSSQSGHNTVSWYQQALGQGPQFIFQYYREEENGRGNFPPRFSGLQFPNYSSELNVNALELDDSALYLCASSSSGTGVNGYTFGSGTRLTVV.